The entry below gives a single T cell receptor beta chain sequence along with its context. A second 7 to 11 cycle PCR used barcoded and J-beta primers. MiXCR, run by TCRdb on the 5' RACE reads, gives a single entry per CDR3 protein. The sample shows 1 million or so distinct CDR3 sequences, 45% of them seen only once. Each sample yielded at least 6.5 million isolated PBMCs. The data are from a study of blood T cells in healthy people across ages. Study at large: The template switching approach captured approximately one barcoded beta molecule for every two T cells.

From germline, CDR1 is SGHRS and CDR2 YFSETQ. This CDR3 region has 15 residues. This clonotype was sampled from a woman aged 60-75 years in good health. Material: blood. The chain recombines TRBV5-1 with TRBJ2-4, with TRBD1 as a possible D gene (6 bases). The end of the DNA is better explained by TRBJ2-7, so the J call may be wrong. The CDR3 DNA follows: TGCGCCAGCAGCTTGGCTAGGACAGACGAATACGAGCAGTACTTC. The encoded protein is CASSLARTDEYEQYF.